A single sample is the source of the 2 T cell receptor beta chains below, sequenced in a study of cytomegalovirus exposure and HLA in healthy donors. The PCR was carried out with 60 Vbeta primers and 13 Jbeta primers. Here immunoSEQ multiplex PCR was the method, and the copy in TCRdb shows in-frame clones only, minus some. The table shows 150,000 to 200,000 clones, with roughly four fifths occurring only once. The sample was PBMCs. These receptors originate from a male donor in good health and CMV-seronegative.

This clone occurred a few times. The chain is built from TRBV28 and TRBJ2-5; D call uncertain. This CDR3 has 14 residues. Germline V lookup: CDR1 MDHEN, CDR2 SYDVKM. The V end was cut by 6 bases, the J end by 11 bases, with 22 bases between. This chain's CDR3 is CASSRPLVANEQYF. CDR3 DNA sequence: TGTGCCAGCAGCCGACCTTTGGTAGCTAATGAGCAGTACTTC. Looking up the rest from reference TRBV28 and TRBJ2-5 gives the full variable domain: DVKVTQSSRYLVKRTGEKVFLECVQDMDHENMFWYRQDPGLGLRLIYFSYDVKMKEKGDIPEGYSVSREKKERFSLILESASTNQTSMYLCASSRPLVANEQYFGPGTRLLVL.

This rearrangement joins TRBV14 to TRBJ1-2, with D maybe TRBD1 (5 bases). This CDR3 region has 13 residues. V was cut by 2 bases and J by 8 bases, with 12 bases left in between. Germline assignment: CDR1 SGHDN and CDR2 FVKESK. The CDR3 loop reads CASSQNRLEGYTF. The DNA for the CDR3 is TGTGCCAGCAGCCAAAACAGGTTGGAAGGCTACACCTTC.